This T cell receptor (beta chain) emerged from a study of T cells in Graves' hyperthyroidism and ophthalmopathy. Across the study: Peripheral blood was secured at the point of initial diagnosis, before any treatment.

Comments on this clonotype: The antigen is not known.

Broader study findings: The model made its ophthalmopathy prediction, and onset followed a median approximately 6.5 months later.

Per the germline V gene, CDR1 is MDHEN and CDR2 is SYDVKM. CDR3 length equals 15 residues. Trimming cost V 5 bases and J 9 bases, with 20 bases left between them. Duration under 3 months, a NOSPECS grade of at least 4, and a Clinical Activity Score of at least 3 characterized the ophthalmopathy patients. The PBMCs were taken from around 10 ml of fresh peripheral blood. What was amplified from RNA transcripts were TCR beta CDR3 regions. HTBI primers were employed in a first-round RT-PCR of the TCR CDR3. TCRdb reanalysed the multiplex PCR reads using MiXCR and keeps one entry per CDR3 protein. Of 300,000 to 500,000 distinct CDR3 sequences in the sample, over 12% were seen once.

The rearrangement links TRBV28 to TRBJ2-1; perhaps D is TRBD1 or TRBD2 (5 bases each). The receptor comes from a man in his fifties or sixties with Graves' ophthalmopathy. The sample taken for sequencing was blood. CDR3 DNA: TGTGCCAGCAGTCCACGGGACCGTTTAAATATTGAGCAGTTCTTC. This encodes CASSPRDRLNIEQFF.